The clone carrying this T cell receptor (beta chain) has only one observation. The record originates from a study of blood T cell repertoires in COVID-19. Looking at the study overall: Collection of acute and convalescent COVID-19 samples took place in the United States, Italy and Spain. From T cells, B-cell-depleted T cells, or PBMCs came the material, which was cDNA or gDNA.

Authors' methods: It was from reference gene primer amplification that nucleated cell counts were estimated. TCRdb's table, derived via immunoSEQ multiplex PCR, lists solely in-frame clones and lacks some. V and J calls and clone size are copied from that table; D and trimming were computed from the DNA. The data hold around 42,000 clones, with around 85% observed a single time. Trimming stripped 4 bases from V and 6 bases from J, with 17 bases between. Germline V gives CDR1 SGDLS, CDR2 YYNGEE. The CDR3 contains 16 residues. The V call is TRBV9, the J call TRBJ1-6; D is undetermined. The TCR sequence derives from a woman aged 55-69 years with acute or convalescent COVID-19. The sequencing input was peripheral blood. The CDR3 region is CASSPGPPELNSPLHF. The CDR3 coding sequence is TGTGCCAGCAGCCCAGGTCCGCCAGAGCTTAATTCACCCCTCCACTTT.